The 2 T cell receptor beta chains in this list originate from one sample, sequenced in a study of blood T cell repertoires in COVID-19. TCRdb keeps only in-frame clones here, not all; method: immunoSEQ multiplex PCR. This sample has a few hundred thousand clones; 88% occur once, and the top ten carry around 3%. Material: PBMCs or T cells enriched from blood (not recorded which). The source is a woman between 40 and 55 years old who had been exposed to COVID-19.

This chain joins TRBV6-5 and TRBJ1-2; the D gene is possibly TRBD1 (6 bases). This CDR3 has 14 residues. Germline CDR1 MNHEY, CDR2 SVGAGI. Trimming pared 6 bases from V and 4 bases from J, leaving 15 bases between. CDR3 coding DNA: TGTGCCAGCAGCCGCTCAGCAGGGGCCTATGGCTACACCTTC. Encoded protein: CASSRSAGAYGYTF.

The V call is TRBV28, the J call TRBJ2-7; D is perhaps TRBD1 (6 bases). Germline V CDR1 and CDR2: MDHEN, SYDVKM. V gave up 4 bases and J gave up 3 bases, with 10 bases separating them. CDR3 length equals 13 residues. CDR3 nucleotides: TGTGCCAGCAGTTCCCGGGACAACTACGAGCAGTACGTC. This encodes CASSSRDNYEQYV.